Below are 21 T cell receptor beta chains sequenced from a single sample in a study of blood T cell repertoires in COVID-19. TCRdb's table, derived via immunoSEQ multiplex PCR, lists solely in-frame clones and lacks some. The repertoire holds 55,000 to 80,000 clones, around four fifths seen once, with 12% to 15% in the top ten. Material for sequencing was peripheral blood. The receptors here all came from a man aged 55 to 70 with COVID-19, enrolled during active disease.

J is TRBJ1-2 and V is TRBV5-5; TRBD1 might be the D (5 bases). Per the germline V gene, CDR1 is SGHKS and CDR2 is YYEKEE (reference sequence). Trimming shortened V by 1 base and J by 6 bases, and 10 bases separated the two germline ends. The CDR3 spans 13 residues. CDR3 sequence: CASSLRPGNGYTF. CDR3 DNA sequence: TGTGCCAGCAGCTTGCGTCCAGGGAATGGCTACACCTTC.

Only one count was recorded for this clone. This rearrangement joins TRBV25-1 to TRBJ1-1; D is ambiguous. V lost 5 bases to trimming and J lost 11 bases, with 15 bases between them. Germline V gene lookup returns CDR1 MGHDK and CDR2 SYGVNS. This CDR3 is built from 12 residues. The CDR3 spells CASSKEEGRAFF. The DNA for the CDR3 is TGTGCCAGCAGTAAAGAGGAGGGAAGGGCTTTCTTT.

V is TRBV3-1 (or the pseudogene TRBV3-2) and J is TRBJ1-1, with D possibly matching TRBD1 (5 bases). This CDR3 is 15 amino acids long. Deletions cut 4 bases from V and 4 bases from J, with 16 bases between. Germline V gene data show CDR1 as LGHDT and CDR2 as YNNKEL (reference sequence). This chain's CDR3 is CASSRGQQVGTEAFF. In DNA, the CDR3 is TGTGCCAGCAGCCGCGGCCAACAGGTGGGCACTGAAGCTTTCTTT.

This sequence joins TRBV6-5 and TRBJ2-7; tentative D call: TRBD2 (6 bases). Trimming left V 11 bases short and J 5 bases short, with 25 bases between. The CDR3 covers 15 residues. Germline CDR1 is MNHEY and CDR2 is SVGAGI. The CDR3 region is CAASHIAGTADEQYF. In DNA, the CDR3 is TGTGCCGCATCCCACATCGCGGGGACTGCCGACGAGCAGTACTTC.

The chain recombines TRBV20-1 with TRBJ2-3, with D uncertain. CDR3 length: 11 amino acids. V shed 5 bases and J shed 9 bases, with 12 bases lying between them. Germline V gene lookup returns CDR1 DFQATT and CDR2 SNEGSKA (reference sequence). In DNA, the CDR3 is TGCAGTGCTGGTACGGCGGTAACGCAGTATTTT. As protein: CSAGTAVTQYF.

This clone has a handful of counts. The gene calls are TRBV29-1 and TRBJ1-2; no definite D call. The CDR3 extends over 9 amino acids. The ends were cut back, 7 bases at V and 8 bases at J, with 8 bases in the middle. Germline V gene lookup returns CDR1 SQVTM and CDR2 ANQGSEA. The CDR3 coding sequence is TGCAGCGCCGCGGGGGGCTACACCTTC. This encodes CSAAGGYTF.

The chain is built from TRBV30 and TRBJ1-3, with TRBD1 as a possible D gene (6 bases). Germline CDR1 is GTSNPN and CDR2 is SVGIG (reference sequence). The CDR3 runs 14 residues. V was shortened by 0 bases and J by 6 bases, with 12 bases between the two germline ends. The CDR3 region has the DNA TGTGCCTGGAGTGTACTCAGGGGATCAAACACCATATATTTT. This codes for CAWSVLRGSNTIYF.

V is TRBV5-4 and J is TRBJ1-2; TRBD1 is a possible D gene (5 bases). Germline assignment: CDR1 SGHNT and CDR2 YYREEE (reference sequence). Between the trimmed V and J ends, which lost 4 bases and 3 bases, there was a span of 16 bases. The CDR3 loop spans 15 amino acids. The CDR3 DNA follows: TGTGCCAGCAGCCTTAAGACAGACGCCCACTATGGCTACACCTTC. Translating it yields CASSLKTDAHYGYTF. Full variable domain (rest looked up from reference TRBV5-4 and TRBJ1-2): ETGVTQSPTHLIKTRGQQVTLRCSSQSGHNTVSWYQQALGQGPQFIFQYYREEENGRGNFPPRFSGLQFPNYSSELNVNALELDDSALYLCASSLKTDAHYGYTFGSGTRLTVV.

Points on this clone: Additional DNA sequences in this sample encode the identical CDR3. The CDR3 region is CAWSVPGGDTQYF. The CDR3 DNA sequence: TGTGCCTGGAGTGTACCTGGGGGGGATACGCAGTATTTT. The genes are TRBV30 and TRBJ2-3, with a weak D call TRBD2 (6 bases). V gave up 0 bases and J gave up 6 bases, with 10 bases separating them. Germline V gene lookup returns CDR1 GTSNPN and CDR2 SVGIG (reference sequence). The CDR3 runs to 13 residues.

The V call is TRBV9, the J call TRBJ2-1; D is possibly TRBD1 (6 bases). The V and J ends lost 3 bases and 0 bases respectively, with 13 bases between them. The CDR3 sequence is 16 residues long. Germline V gives CDR1 SGDLS, CDR2 YYNGEE. The CDR3 DNA reads TGTGCCAGCAGCGCTAGCCAGGACAGCTCCTACAATGAGCAGTTCTTC. Protein product: CASSASQDSSYNEQFF. The complete variable domain, with remaining parts taken from reference TRBV9 and TRBJ2-1, reads DSGVTQTPKHLITATGQRVTLRCSPRSGDLSVYWYQQSLDQGLQFLIQYYNGEERAKGNILERFSAQQFPDLHSELNLSSLELGDSALYFCASSASQDSSYNEQFFGPGTRLTVL.

This clone was seen once. V gene TRBV11-3 combines with J gene TRBJ2-1; 7 nucleotides align to TRBD1. The CDR3 covers 14 residues. With V trimmed by 5 bases and J by 5 bases, 6 bases remained unmatched. Per germline, CDR1 SGHNT and CDR2 YENEEA. CDR3 in amino acids: CASSLQTGHNEQFF. The CDR3 DNA reads TGTGCCAGCAGCCTGCAGACAGGGCACAATGAGCAGTTCTTC.

The chain has TRBV4-2 and TRBJ2-5; 7 bases are shared with TRBD2. The V gene's germline CDR1 is LGHNA and CDR2 YNFKEQ. The CDR3 loop spans 17 amino acids. With V trimmed by 4 bases and J by 5 bases, 16 bases remained unmatched. The CDR3 loop is CASSRLPIGGSGETQYF. In DNA, the CDR3 is TGTGCCAGCAGCCGCCTTCCCATCGGGGGGTCAGGGGAGACCCAGTACTTC.

The rearrangement uses TRBV18 and TRBJ1-5; possible D gene TRBD1, 5 bases. This CDR3 is built from 13 residues. Germline CDR1 KGHSH, CDR2 LQKENI. Trimming pared 5 bases from V and 4 bases from J, leaving 9 bases between. DNA for the CDR3: TGTGCCAGCTCAGACCGGGGGAATCAGCCCCAGCATTTT. Amino acid sequence: CASSDRGNQPQHF.

The rearrangement uses TRBV2 and TRBJ2-7; D perhaps matches TRBD1 (7 bases). The V gene lost 3 bases and the J gene lost 2 bases, with 14 bases spanning the gap. The CDR3 spans 15 residues. Germline V CDR1 and CDR2: SNHLY, FYNNEI. This chain's CDR3 is CASSEAGQPTYEQYF. In nucleotides, the CDR3 is TGTGCCAGCAGTGAGGCGGGACAGCCTACCTACGAGCAGTACTTC.

The chain links TRBV2 to TRBJ1-2; 10 nucleotides line up with TRBD1. Germline CDR1 is SNHLY and CDR2 is FYNNEI. CDR3 size: 16 residues. V shed 3 bases, J shed 2 bases, and the junction held 6 bases outside the gene matches. The CDR3 sequence: CASSDRDRGLNYGYTF. CDR3 coding DNA: TGTGCCAGCAGTGACAGGGACAGGGGACTAAACTATGGCTACACCTTC. Combining the CDR3 with reference TRBV2 and TRBJ1-2 gives the whole variable domain EPEVTQTPSHQVTQMGQEVILRCVPISNHLYFYWYRQILGQKVEFLVSFYNNEISEKSEIFDDQFSVERPDGSNFTLKIRSTKLEDSAMYFCASSDRDRGLNYGYTFGSGTRLTVV.

This chain connects TRBV10-3 to TRBJ1-1; TRBD1 matches 8 bases. The CDR3 contains 12 residues. J was trimmed by 5 bases and V by 10 bases; bases with no gene match: 6. CDR1 and CDR2 (germline): ENHRY, SYGVKD. In nucleotides, the CDR3 is TGTGCCACCACAGGGGGAATTACTGAAGCTTTCTTT. This codes for CATTGGITEAFF.

The J gene is TRBJ2-7, the V gene TRBV14, with D unclear. The CDR3 extends over 14 amino acids. The germline gives CDR1 SGHDN, CDR2 FVKESK. V shed 0 bases and J shed 3 bases, with 9 bases lying between them. The CDR3 loop is CASSQDRWSYEQYF. The CDR3 nucleotides read TGTGCCAGCAGCCAAGATCGGTGGAGCTACGAGCAGTACTTC.

CDR3 DNA sequence: TGTGCCAGCAGCTCCAGGGGAACAGGGTGGTACGAGCAGTACTTC. This codes for CASSSRGTGWYEQYF. The V and J genes are TRBV7-6 and TRBJ2-7, with D perhaps TRBD1 (6 bases). There are 15 residues in the CDR3. The germline CDR1 and CDR2 sequences are SGHVS and FNYEAQ. V lost 4 bases and J 4 bases, leaving 17 bases between the germline ends.

The chain is built from TRBV5-1 and TRBJ1-2, with a weak D call TRBD1 (5 bases). Deletions cut 3 bases from V and 4 bases from J, with 10 bases between. The CDR3 is made up of 13 amino acids. Germline V lookup: CDR1 SGHRS, CDR2 YFSETQ. CDR3 loop: CASSYDSVYGYTF. As DNA, the CDR3 is TGCGCCAGCAGCTACGACAGTGTCTATGGCTACACCTTC.

The rearrangement uses TRBV9 and TRBJ2-7; possible D gene TRBD1, 5 bases. Trimming cost V 3 bases and J 0 bases, with 7 bases left between them. CDR1 is SGDLS and CDR2 is YYNGEE in the germline V gene. The CDR3 runs to 13 residues. CDR3 sequence: CASSGGGSYEQYF. CDR3 coding DNA: TGTGCCAGCAGCGGGGGCGGCTCCTACGAGCAGTACTTC.

The chain employs TRBV18 and TRBJ2-5, with 7 positions matching TRBD2. The germline CDR1 and CDR2 sequences are KGHSH and LQKENI. The CDR3 runs 13 residues. After removal of 3 bases from V and 4 bases from J, the junction contained 2 bases not matched to a gene. The CDR3, as DNA: TGTGCCAGCTCACCGTGGGAGGGAGAGACCCAGTACTTC. Its translation is CASSPWEGETQYF.